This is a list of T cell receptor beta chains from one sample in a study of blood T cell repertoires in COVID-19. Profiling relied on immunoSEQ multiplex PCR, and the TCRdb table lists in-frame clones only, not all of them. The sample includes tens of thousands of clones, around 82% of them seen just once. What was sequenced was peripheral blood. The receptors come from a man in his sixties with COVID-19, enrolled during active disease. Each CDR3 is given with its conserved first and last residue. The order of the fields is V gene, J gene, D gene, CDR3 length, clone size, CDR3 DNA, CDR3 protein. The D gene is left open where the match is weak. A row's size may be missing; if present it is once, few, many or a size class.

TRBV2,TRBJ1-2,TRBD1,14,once,TGTGCCAGCAGTATAGGGACAGGGAGGGATGGCTACACCTTC,CASSIGTGRDGYTF
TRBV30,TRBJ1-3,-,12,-,TGTGCCTTAACAAACTCTGGAAACACCATATATTTT,CALTNSGNTIYF
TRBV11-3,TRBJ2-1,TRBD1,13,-,TGTGCCAGCAGCCCCGGGACAGGGTACGAGCAGTTCTTC,CASSPGTGYEQFF
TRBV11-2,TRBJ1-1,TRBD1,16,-,TGTGCCAGCAGCATCGGGACAGGGGTTTGGGGCACTGAAGCTTTCTTT,CASSIGTGVWGTEAFF
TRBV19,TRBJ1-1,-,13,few,TGTGCCAGTAGTGGCAGATCGGGCACTGAAGCTTTCTTT,CASSGRSGTEAFF
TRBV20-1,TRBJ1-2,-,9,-,TGCAGTGGTAGGAAAAATTCGGGCTTC,CSGRKNSGF
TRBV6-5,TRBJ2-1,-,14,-,TGTGCCAGCACTCCTAACGGGGAAATTACTGAGCAGTTCTTC,CASTPNGEITEQFF
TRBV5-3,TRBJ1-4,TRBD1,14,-,TGTGCCAGAAGCGGAGGGACAGGAGGTGAAAAACTGTTTTTT,CARSGGTGGEKLFF
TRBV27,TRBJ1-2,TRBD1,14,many,TGTGCCAGCAGGTACGGGACAGGGGGATATGGCTACACCTTC,CASRYGTGGYGYTF
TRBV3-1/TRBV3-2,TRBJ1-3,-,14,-,TGTGCCAGCAGCCAAGCCGGGACTGGAAACACCATATATTTT,CASSQAGTGNTIYF
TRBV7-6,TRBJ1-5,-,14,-,TGTGCCAGCAGCTTAGGCCAGGGAAATCAGCCCCAGCATTTT,CASSLGQGNQPQHF
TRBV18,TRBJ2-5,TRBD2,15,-,TGTGCCAGCTCACGTGCTAGCGGGAACCAAGAGACCCAGTACTTC,CASSRASGNQETQYF
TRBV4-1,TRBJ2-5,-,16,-,TGCGCCAGCAGCGGATTAGCTCCGGGAGTCCAAGAGACCCAGTACTTC,CASSGLAPGVQETQYF
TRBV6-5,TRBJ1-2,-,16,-,TGTGCCAGCAGTTATTCTGGTAGCGCCATTCCATCTGGCTACACCTTC,CASSYSGSAIPSGYTF
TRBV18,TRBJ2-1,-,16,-,TGTGCCAGCTCACCAAGCATAAGACTAGAAGGGAATGAGCAGTTCTTC,CASSPSIRLEGNEQFF
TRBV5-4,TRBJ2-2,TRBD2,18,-,TGTGCCAGCAGCTTGTCTACTAGCGGGGGCACGAACACCGGGGAGCTGTTTTTT,CASSLSTSGGTNTGELFF
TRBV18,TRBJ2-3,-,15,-,TGTGCCAGCTCTCCATCGCGACAGGGCACAGATACGCAGTATTTT,CASSPSRQGTDTQYF
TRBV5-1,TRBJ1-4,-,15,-,TGCGCCAGTAGGAGAGACTCCTCCTCTAATGAAAAACTGTTTTTT,CASRRDSSSNEKLFF
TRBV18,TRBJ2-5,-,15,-,TGTGCCAGCTCACCACAGGGAGGGGGTCAAGAGACCCAGTACTTC,CASSPQGGGQETQYF
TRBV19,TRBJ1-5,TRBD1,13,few,TGTGCCAGTAGTGGACAGGATGGTCAGCCCCAGCATTTT,CASSGQDGQPQHF
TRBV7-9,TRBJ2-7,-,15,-,TGTGCCAGCAGCCTGGACTCGCTCTTAACCTACGAGCAGTACTTC,CASSLDSLLTYEQYF
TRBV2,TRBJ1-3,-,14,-,TGTGCCAGCAGGGAGACAGTGAATGCAGGCACCATATATTTT,CASRETVNAGTIYF
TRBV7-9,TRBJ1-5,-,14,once,TGTGCCAGCAACACTGGGAGTACAGATCAGCCCCAGCATTTT,CASNTGSTDQPQHF
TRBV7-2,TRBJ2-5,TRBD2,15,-,TGTGCCAGCAGCTCTAGCGGGGGAGGATTAGAGACCCAGTACTTC,CASSSSGGGLETQYF
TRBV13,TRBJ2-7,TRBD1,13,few,TGTGCCAGCAGCTATGACAGGGGAGAGGAGCAGTACTTC,CASSYDRGEEQYF
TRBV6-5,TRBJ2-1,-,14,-,TGTGCCAGCAGTACCAATTTAGCGTACAATGAGCAGTTCTTC,CASSTNLAYNEQFF
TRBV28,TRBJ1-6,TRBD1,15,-,TGTGCCAGCAGCCCCATCCGGGACAGGCCCATCCCCCTCCACTTT,CASSPIRDRPIPLHF
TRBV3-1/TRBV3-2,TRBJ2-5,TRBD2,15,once,TGTGCCAGCAGCTGGACTAGCGGGGAACAAGAGACCCAGTACTTC,CASSWTSGEQETQYF
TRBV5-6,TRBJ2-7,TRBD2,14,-,TGTGCCAGCAACAAACTAGCGGACATCTACGAGCAGTACTTC,CASNKLADIYEQYF
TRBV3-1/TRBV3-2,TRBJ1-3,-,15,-,TGTGCCAGCAGCCAAGGGACAGATATCGGGGACACCATATATTTT,CASSQGTDIGDTIYF
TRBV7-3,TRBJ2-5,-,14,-,TGTGCCAGCAGCCCACACGTCGACGGGGAGACCCAGTACTTC,CASSPHVDGETQYF
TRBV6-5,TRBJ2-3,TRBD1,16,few,TGTGCCAGCAGTTACTCGACGGACAGGGTCGCAGATACGCAGTATTTT,CASSYSTDRVADTQYF
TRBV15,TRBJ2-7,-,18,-,TGTGCCACCAGCAGATATATTGTTCGGGGTCAGCTTACCTACGAGCAGTACTTC,CATSRYIVRGQLTYEQYF